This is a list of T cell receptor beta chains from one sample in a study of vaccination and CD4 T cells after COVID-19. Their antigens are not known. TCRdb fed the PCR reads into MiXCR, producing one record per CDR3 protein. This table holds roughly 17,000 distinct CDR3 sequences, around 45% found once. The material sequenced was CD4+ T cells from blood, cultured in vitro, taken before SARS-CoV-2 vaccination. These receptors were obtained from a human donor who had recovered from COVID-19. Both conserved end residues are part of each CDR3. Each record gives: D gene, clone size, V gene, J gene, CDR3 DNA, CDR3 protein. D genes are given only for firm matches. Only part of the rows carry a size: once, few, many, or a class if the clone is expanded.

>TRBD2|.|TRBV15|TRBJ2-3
TGTGCCACCAGCAGAGCCTCTAGAGTTAGCACTAGCGGGGGGACGCAGTATTTT
CATSRASRVSTSGGTQYF
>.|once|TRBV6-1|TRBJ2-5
TGTGCCAGCAGTCAAGACAGGGCCGGGGGAGAGACCCAGTACTTC
CASSQDRAGGETQYF
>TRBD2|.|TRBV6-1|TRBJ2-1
TGTGCCAGTGCGGGAGGGCCACGAGATGAGCAGTTCTTC
CASAGGPRDEQFF
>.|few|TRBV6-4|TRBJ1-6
TGTGCCAGCAGTGCTTCGGGTAATTCACCCCTCCACTTT
CASSASGNSPLHF
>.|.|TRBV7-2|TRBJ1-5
TGTGCCAGCAGCTTAGTCCTTGGCGGATCTAATCAGCCCCAGCATTTT
CASSLVLGGSNQPQHF
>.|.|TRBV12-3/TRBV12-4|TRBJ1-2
TGTGCCAGCTCTTATCAGAGATTCTATGGCTACACCTTC
CASSYQRFYGYTF
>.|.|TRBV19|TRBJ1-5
TGTGCCAGTAGTACCCAGGGGTTAAGCAATCAGCCCCAGCATTTT
CASSTQGLSNQPQHF
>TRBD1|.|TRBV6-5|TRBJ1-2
TGTGCCAGCAGTTACTCTACAGGGGGCGTCTATGGCTACACCTTC
CASSYSTGGVYGYTF
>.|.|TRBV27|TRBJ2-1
TGTGCCAGCAGTTTAGGTGGGGCAGGGGAGCAGTTCTTC
CASSLGGAGEQFF
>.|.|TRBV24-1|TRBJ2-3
TGTGCCACCAGGGGTGCAGGGGGCGAAAGCGGGAGTCTAAGGGATACGCAGTATTTT
CATRGAGGESGSLRDTQYF
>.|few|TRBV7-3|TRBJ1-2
TGTGCCAGCAGCTTAAGGGCAGGCGATGGCTACACCTTC
CASSLRAGDGYTF
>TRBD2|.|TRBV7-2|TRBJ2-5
TGTGCCAGCAGCCCCTGGACTAGCGGTCGGGTGGAGACCCAGTACTTC
CASSPWTSGRVETQYF
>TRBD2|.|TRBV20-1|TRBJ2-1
TGCAGTGCTAGTCCCCGGACTAGCGGGGGCAGGCAGTTCTTC
CSASPRTSGGRQFF
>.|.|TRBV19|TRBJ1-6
TGTGCCAGTAGTATGGGGGGGAATTCACCCCTCCACTTT
CASSMGGNSPLHF
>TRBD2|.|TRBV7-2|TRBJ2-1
TGTGCCAGCAGTTCTAGCGGCGGCAATGAGCAGTTCTTC
CASSSSGGNEQFF
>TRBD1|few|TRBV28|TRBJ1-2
TGTGCCAGCAGTTTGACAGGGGGTCCCAACTATGGCTACACCTTC
CASSLTGGPNYGYTF
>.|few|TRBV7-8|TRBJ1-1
TGTGCCAGCAGCACGCGGACAGCCCCGAACACTGAAGCTTTCTTT
CASSTRTAPNTEAFF
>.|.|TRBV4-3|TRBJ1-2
TGCGCCAGCAGCCGCACATTTATCGGGCCCTATGGCTACACCTTC
CASSRTFIGPYGYTF
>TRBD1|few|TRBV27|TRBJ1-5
TGTGCCAGCAGTTCCCTGACAGGGGGCTTGGGGGCTAGCAATCAGCCCCAGCATTTT
CASSSLTGGLGASNQPQHF
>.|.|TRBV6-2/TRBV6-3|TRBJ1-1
TGTGCCAGCAGTTACTCGGGGACGAACACTGAAGCTTTCTTT
CASSYSGTNTEAFF
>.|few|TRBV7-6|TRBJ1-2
TGTGCCAGCAGCCCTCGAGGAGACCATCGGGCTAACTATGGCTACACCTTC
CASSPRGDHRANYGYTF
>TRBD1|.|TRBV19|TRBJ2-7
TGTGCCACCCGGGACAGATCCTACGAGCAGTACTTC
CATRDRSYEQYF
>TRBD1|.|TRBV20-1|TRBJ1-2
TGCAGTGCCACGAGACAGGGGGACTATGGCTACACCTTC
CSATRQGDYGYTF
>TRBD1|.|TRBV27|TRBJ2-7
TGTGCCAGTCGGGACAGCCTTTTCTACGAGCAGTACTTC
CASRDSLFYEQYF
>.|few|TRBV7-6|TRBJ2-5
TGTGCCAGCAGCTTAATGCAGGGTTTACATGTGATAGAGACCCAGTACTTC
CASSLMQGLHVIETQYF
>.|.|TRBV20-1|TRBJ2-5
TGCAGTGCTAGCCTGGCGGGGGCCAACCAAGAGACCCAGTACTTC
CSASLAGANQETQYF
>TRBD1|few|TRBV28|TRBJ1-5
TGTGCCAGCAGTCAGACAGGGTTAGGTTTGAGGCATCAGCCCCAGCATTTT
CASSQTGLGLRHQPQHF
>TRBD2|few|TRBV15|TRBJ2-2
TGTGCCACCAGCAGAGATCGACTAGCGGAGAACACCGGGGAGCTGTTTTTT
CATSRDRLAENTGELFF
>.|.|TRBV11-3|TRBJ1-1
TGTGCCAGCAGCTTTCAGGCTACCAACACTGAAGCTTTCTTT
CASSFQATNTEAFF
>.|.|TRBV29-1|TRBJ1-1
TGCAGCGTTGGGGGCAGGGCTGAAGCTTTCTTT
CSVGGRAEAFF
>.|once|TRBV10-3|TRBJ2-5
TGTGCCATCAGTGAAGGCCTCGGGGGGCTATCAGAGACCCAGTACTTC
CAISEGLGGLSETQYF
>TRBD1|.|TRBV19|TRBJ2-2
TGTGCCACGGGGACAGGGAACACCGGGGAGCTGTTTTTT
CATGTGNTGELFF
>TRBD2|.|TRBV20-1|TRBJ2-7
TGCAGTGCGATCGGGCTAGCGGGAGTCGAGCAGTACTTC
CSAIGLAGVEQYF
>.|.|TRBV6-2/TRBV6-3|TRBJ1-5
TGTGCCAGCAGTTACGGTCGGAACCCTAGCAATCAGCCCCAGCATTTT
CASSYGRNPSNQPQHF
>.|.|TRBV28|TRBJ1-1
TGTGCCAGCAGTCCCCAGAGGGTAGGGACTGAAGCTTTCTTT
CASSPQRVGTEAFF
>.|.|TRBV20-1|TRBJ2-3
TGCAGTGCCGACAGGTCGTCGCAGTATTTT
CSADRSSQYF
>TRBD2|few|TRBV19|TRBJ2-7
TGTGCCAGTAGTGCCGGACTAGCGGGGGGAGTTGAGCAGTACTTC
CASSAGLAGGVEQYF
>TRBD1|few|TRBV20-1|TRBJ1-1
TGCAGTGCTAGAGACAGTGACAGGGGGAACACTGAAGCTTTCTTT
CSARDSDRGNTEAFF
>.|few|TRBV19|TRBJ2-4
TGTGCCAGTAGTATCCCCGGGATCGACATTCAGTACTTC
CASSIPGIDIQYF
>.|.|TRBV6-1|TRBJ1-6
TGTGCCAGCAAAGGCGAAATCAACTCACCCCTCCACTTT
CASKGEINSPLHF
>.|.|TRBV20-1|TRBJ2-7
TGCAGTGTACAGGGGAGGTCCTACGAGCAGTACTTC
CSVQGRSYEQYF
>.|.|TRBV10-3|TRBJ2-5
TGTGCCATCGCGGAGCGGACCCAAGAGACCCAGTACTTC
CAIAERTQETQYF
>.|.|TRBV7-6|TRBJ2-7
TGTGCCAGCAGCTTAGGACAGCCGTACGAGCAGTACTTC
CASSLGQPYEQYF
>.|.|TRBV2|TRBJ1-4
TGTGCCAGCGGTGACACGGCTGTTGAAAAACTGTTTTTT
CASGDTAVEKLFF
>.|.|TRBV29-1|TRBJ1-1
TGCAGCGTGGGTTATCGTGGTCAATACGTCACTGAAGCTTTCTTT
CSVGYRGQYVTEAFF
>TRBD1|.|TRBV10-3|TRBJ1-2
TGTGCGTCCGGGGGGGGGACAGACAACTATGGCTACACCTTC
CASGGGTDNYGYTF
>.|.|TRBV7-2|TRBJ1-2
TGTGCCAGCAGCTTAGACCTCAGTGGGGGATATGGCTACACCTTC
CASSLDLSGGYGYTF
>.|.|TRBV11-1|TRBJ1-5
TGTGCCAGCAGCTGGGGGTCTGGTCAGCCCCAGCATTTT
CASSWGSGQPQHF
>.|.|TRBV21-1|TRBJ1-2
TGTGCCAGCAGCAAAGTAAATCGGGGCTACACCTTC
CASSKVNRGYTF
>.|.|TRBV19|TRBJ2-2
TGTGCCAGTGCAACCCGGCAGATCCCCGGGGAGCTGTTTTTT
CASATRQIPGELFF
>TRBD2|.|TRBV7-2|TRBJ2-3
TGTGCCAGCAGCGCGGGACTAGTGAGCACAGATACGCAGTATTTT
CASSAGLVSTDTQYF
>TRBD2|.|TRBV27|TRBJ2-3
TGTGCCAGCAGCCCGGGACTAGCGGGAGTAGATACGCAGTATTTT
CASSPGLAGVDTQYF
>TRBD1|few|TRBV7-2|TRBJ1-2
TGTGCCAGCAGCCGAGACAGGGGGCACGGCTATGGCTACACCTTC
CASSRDRGHGYGYTF
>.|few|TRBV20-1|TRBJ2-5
TGCAGTGGCTGGGGGGGGGCTCAAGAGACCCAGTACTTC
CSGWGGAQETQYF
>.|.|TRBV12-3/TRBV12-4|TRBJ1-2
TGTGCCAGCAGCCCATCTAACTATGGCTACACCTTC
CASSPSNYGYTF